These 2 T cell receptor beta chains share one sample of origin, sequenced in a study of T cell responses to AZD1222 COVID-19 vaccine. Using immunoSEQ multiplex PCR, the repertoire was profiled, and TCRdb retains in-frame clones only, with some absent. Seen here are 200,000 or so clones, about 90% observed once, and the top ten hold approximately 8%. The material sequenced was peripheral blood, taken on day 0 of AZD1222 vaccination. The origin of the receptors is an adult in good health.

The chain uses TRBV2 and TRBJ2-1, with D maybe TRBD2 (6 bases). The length of the CDR3 is 13 residues. The germline V gene encodes CDR1 SNHLY and CDR2 FYNNEI. V lost 2 bases, J lost 6 bases, and 8 bases lay in between. The CDR3 is CASSEWRGNEQFF. CDR3 DNA: TGTGCCAGCAGTGAATGGCGGGGCAATGAGCAGTTCTTC.

The chain is built from TRBV7-6 and TRBJ2-3; D ambiguous. V lost 2 bases, J lost 5 bases, and 11 bases lay in between. The CDR3 totals 14 residues. Germline V gene lookup returns CDR1 SGHVS and CDR2 FNYEAQ. The CDR3 DNA sequence: TGTGCCAGCAGCTTACGTCAACCGGGAGATACGCAGTATTTT. Amino acids: CASSLRQPGDTQYF.